The source of this T cell receptor (beta chain) is a study of cytomegalovirus exposure and HLA in healthy donors. Study-wide points: In a later analysis, specific HLA alleles were associated with 15,000 to 20,000 TCR beta sequences at a 0.05 false discovery rate. Earlier analysis yielded a pattern in which most TCR beta V segments were productive about 90% or about 30% of the time. Apparent HLA restriction characterized most CMV-associated TCR beta chains in a later analysis. Sequencing depth roughly uniform across donors was assumed in presence/absence analyses.

Germline V gene sequence: CDR1 SNHLY, CDR2 FYNNEI. CDR3 length: 15 residues. V lost 4 bases to trimming and J lost 9 bases; unmatched junction nucleotides: 11. PCR employed 60 Vbeta and 13 Jbeta primers. Only in-frame clones appear in the TCRdb table, and some are missing; sequencing was by immunoSEQ multiplex PCR. The sample holds about 160,000 clones, around 84% seen once. Note on this clone: Its specificity is unknown.

The sequenced sample was PBMCs. The rearrangement joins TRBV2 to TRBJ2-1, with 8 bases matching TRBD2. This clonotype originated in a man aged 18 to 29 in good health and CMV-seronegative. The chain's CDR3 is CASSGGLGSLGEQFF. CDR3 nucleotides: TGTGCCAGCAGTGGGGGACTAGGGTCTCTAGGTGAGCAGTTCTTC. The variable domain in full, completed from reference TRBV2 and TRBJ2-1, reads EPEVTQTPSHQVTQMGQEVILRCVPISNHLYFYWYRQILGQKVEFLVSFYNNEISEKSEIFDDQFSVERPDGSNFTLKIRSTKLEDSAMYFCASSGGLGSLGEQFFGPGTRLTVL.